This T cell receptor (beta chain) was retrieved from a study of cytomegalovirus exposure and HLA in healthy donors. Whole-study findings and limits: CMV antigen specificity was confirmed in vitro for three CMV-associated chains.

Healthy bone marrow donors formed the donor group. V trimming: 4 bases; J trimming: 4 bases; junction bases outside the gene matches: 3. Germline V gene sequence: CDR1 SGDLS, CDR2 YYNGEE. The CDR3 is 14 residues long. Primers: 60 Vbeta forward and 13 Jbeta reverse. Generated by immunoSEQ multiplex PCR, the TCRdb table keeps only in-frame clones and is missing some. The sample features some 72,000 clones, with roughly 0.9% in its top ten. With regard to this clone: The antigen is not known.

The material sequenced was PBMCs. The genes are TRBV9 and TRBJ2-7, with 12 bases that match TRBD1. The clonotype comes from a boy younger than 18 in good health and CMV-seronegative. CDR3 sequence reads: CASSPGQGAYEQYF. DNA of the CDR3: TGTGCCAGCAGCCCGGGACAGGGGGCTTACGAGCAGTACTTC.